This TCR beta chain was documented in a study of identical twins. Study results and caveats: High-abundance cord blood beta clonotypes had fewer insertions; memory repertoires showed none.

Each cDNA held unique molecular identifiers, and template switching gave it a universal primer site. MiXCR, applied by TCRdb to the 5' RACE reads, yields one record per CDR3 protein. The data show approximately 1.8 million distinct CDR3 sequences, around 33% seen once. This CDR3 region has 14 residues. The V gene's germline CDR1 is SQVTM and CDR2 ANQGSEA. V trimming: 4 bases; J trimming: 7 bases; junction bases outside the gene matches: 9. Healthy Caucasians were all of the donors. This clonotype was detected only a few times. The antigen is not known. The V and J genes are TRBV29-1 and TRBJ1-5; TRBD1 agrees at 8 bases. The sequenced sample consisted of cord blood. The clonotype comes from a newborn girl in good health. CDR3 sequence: CSVAPDRAGQPQHF. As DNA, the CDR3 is TGCAGCGTTGCCCCGGACAGGGCGGGGCAGCCCCAGCATTTT. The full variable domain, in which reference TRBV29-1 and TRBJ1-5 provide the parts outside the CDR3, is SAVISQKPSRDICQRGTSLTIQCQVDSQVTMMFWYRQQPGQSLTLIATANQGSEATYESGFVIDKFPISRPNLTFSTLTVSNMSPEDSSIYLCSVAPDRAGQPQHFGDGTRLSIL.